What follows is one T cell receptor (beta chain) and its context. Antigen unknown. Assay: immunoSEQ multiplex PCR; the TCRdb copy retains only in-frame clones and omits some. The sample lists roughly 150,000 clones; approximately 90% were seen once. This record comes from a study of T cell responses to AZD1222 COVID-19 vaccine. Whole-study results and caveats: Spike-specific TCR breadth and depth went up after people got two AZD1222 doses. The study sampled repertoires only after the peak T cell response.

CDR1 and CDR2 from the germline V gene are MDHEN and SYDVKM. The CDR3 has 15 amino acids. V gave up 1 base and J gave up 10 bases; unmatched junction bases: 10. Specimen: peripheral blood, collected 28 days after the second AZD1222 dose. The clonotype was recovered from an adult who received the AZD1222 COVID-19 vaccine. The gene calls are TRBV28 and TRBJ2-1; 7 bases are shared with TRBD2. As DNA, the CDR3 is TGTGCCAGCAGTTTATACCGGGAGGTTCCCCCCGAGCAGTTCTTC. Protein: CASSLYREVPPEQFF. The whole variable domain, filled in from reference TRBV28 and TRBJ2-1, reads DVKVTQSSRYLVKRTGEKVFLECVQDMDHENMFWYRQDPGLGLRLIYFSYDVKMKEKGDIPEGYSVSREKKERFSLILESASTNQTSMYLCASSLYREVPPEQFFGPGTRLTVL.